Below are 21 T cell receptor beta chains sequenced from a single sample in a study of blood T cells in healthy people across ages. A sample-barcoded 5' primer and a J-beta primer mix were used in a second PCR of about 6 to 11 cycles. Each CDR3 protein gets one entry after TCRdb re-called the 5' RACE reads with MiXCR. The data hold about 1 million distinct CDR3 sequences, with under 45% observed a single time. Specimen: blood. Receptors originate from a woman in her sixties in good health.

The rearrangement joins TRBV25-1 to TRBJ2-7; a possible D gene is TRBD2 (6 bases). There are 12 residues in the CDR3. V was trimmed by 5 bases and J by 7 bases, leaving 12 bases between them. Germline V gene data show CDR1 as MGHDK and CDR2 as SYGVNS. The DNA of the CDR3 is TGTGCCAGCAGTCGACTAGTTTCGGAGCAGTACTTC. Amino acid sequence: CASSRLVSEQYF.

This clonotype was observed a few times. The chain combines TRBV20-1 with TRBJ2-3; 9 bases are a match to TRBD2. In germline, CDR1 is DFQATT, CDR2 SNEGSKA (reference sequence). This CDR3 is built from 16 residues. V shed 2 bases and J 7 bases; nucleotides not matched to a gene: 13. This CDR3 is CSARPPVAGGPHTQYF. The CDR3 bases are TGCAGTGCTAGACCCCCAGTGGCGGGAGGGCCCCATACGCAGTATTTT.

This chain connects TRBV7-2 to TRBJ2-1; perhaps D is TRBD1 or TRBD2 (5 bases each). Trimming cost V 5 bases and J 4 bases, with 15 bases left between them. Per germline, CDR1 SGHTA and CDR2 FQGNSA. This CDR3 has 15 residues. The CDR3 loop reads CASSRDKGPYNEQFF. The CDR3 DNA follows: TGTGCCAGCAGCCGAGACAAGGGACCTTACAATGAGCAGTTCTTC.

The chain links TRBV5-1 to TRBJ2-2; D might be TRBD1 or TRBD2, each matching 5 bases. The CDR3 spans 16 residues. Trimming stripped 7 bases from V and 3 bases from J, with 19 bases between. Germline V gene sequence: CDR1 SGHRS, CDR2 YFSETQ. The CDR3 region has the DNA TGCGCCAGCCTTGGGACGGTGGGAAGTGACACCGGGGAGCTGTTTTTT. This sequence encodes CASLGTVGSDTGELFF.

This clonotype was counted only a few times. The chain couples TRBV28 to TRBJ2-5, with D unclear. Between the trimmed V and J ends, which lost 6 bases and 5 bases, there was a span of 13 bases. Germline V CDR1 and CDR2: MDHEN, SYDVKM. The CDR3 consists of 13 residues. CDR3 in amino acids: CASSLPDFETQYF. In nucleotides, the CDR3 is TGTGCCAGCAGCCTCCCCGATTTCGAGACCCAGTACTTC.

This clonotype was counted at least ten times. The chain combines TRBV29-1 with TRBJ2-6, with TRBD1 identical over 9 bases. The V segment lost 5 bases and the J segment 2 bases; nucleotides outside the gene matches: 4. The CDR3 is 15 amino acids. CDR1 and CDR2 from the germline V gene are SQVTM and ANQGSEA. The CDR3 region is CSVNTGGAGANVLTF. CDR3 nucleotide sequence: TGCAGCGTTAATACAGGGGGCGCTGGGGCCAACGTCCTGACTTTC.

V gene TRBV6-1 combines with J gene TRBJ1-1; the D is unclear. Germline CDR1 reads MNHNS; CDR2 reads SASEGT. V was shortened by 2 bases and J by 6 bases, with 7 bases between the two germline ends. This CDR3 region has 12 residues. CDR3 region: CASSELKSEAFF. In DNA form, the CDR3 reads TGTGCCAGCAGTGAACTCAAATCTGAAGCTTTCTTT.

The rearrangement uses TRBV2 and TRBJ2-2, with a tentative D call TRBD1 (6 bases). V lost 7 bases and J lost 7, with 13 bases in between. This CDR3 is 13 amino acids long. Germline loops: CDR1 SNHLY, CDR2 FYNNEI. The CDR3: CASNYRVGGELFF. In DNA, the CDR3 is TGTGCCAGCAACTACAGGGTTGGCGGGGAGCTGTTTTTT.

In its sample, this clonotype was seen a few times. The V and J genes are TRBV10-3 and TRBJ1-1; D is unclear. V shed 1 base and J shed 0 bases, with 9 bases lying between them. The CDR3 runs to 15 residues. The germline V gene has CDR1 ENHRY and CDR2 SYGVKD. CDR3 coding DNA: TGTGCCATCAGTGAGTTCCTGGGAGTGAACACTGAAGCTTTCTTT. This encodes CAISEFLGVNTEAFF.

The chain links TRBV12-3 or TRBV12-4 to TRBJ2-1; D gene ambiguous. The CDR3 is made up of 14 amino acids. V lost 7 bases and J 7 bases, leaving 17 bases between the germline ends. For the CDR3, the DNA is TGTGCCAGCACCCCCGACCAGTCAGTAAATGAGCAGTTCTTC. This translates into CASTPDQSVNEQFF.

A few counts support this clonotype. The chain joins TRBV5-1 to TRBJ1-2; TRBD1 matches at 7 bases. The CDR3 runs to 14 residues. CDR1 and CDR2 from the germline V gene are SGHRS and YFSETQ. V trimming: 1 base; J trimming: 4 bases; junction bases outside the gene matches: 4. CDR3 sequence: CASSLTGEVYGYTF. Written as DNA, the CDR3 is TGCGCCAGCAGCTTGACAGGGGAAGTCTATGGCTACACCTTC.

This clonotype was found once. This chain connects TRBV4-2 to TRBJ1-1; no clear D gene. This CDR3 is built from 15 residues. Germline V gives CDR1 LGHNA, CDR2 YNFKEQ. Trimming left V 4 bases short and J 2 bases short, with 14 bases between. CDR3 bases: TGTGCCAGCAGCCCGACCCTGACGGCAAACACTGAAGCTTTCTTT. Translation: CASSPTLTANTEAFF.

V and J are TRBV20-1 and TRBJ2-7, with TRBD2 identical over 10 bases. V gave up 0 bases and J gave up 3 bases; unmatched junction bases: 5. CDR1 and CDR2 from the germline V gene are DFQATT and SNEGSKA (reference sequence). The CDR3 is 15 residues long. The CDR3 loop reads CSARDRSSGSYEQYF. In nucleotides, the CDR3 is TGCAGTGCTAGAGATCGGTCTAGCGGGAGCTACGAGCAGTACTTC.

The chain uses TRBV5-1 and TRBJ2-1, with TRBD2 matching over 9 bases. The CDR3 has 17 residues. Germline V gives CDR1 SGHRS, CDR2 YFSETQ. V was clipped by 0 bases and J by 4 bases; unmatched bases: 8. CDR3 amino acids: CASSLGAGGPTYNEQFF. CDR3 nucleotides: TGCGCCAGCAGCTTGGGGGCGGGAGGGCCGACTTACAATGAGCAGTTCTTC.

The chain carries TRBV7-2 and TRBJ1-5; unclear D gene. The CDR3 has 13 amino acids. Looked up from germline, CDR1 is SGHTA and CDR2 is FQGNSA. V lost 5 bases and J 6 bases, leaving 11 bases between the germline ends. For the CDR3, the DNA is TGTGCCAGCAGCCGCCAGCGAGGTCAGCCCCAGCATTTT. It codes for CASSRQRGQPQHF.

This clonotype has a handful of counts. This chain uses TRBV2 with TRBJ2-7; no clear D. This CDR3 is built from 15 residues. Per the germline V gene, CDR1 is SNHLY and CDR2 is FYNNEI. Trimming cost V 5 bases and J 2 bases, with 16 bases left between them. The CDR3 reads CASSFGPELPYEQYF. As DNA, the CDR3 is TGTGCCAGCAGTTTTGGTCCAGAACTCCCCTACGAGCAGTACTTC.

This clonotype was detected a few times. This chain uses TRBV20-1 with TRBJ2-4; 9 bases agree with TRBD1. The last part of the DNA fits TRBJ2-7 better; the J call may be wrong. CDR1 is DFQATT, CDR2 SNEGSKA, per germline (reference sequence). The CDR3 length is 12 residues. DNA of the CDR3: TGCAGTGCTAGAAGGACAGGGGACGAGCAGTACTTC. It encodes CSARRTGDEQYF.

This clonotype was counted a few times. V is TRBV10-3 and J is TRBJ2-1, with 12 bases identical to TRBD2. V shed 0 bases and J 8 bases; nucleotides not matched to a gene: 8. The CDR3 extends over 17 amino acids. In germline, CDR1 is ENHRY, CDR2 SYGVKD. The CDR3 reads CAISESSGLAGVDEQFF. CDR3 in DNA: TGTGCCATCAGTGAGTCGTCGGGACTAGCGGGTGTTGATGAGCAGTTCTTC.

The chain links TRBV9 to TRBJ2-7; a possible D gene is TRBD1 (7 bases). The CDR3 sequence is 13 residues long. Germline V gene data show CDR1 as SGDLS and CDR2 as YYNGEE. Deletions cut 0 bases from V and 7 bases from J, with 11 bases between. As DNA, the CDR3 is TGTGCCAGCAGCGTAGAGGGGGCGGGAGAGCAGTACTTC. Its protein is CASSVEGAGEQYF.

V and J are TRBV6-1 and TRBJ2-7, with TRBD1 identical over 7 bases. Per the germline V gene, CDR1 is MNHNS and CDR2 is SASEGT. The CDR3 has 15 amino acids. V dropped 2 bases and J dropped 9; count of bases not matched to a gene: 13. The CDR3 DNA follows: TGTGCCAGCAGTGAAAGGGACAGATCAGTACGAGCGCAGTACTTC. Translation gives CASSERDRSVRAQYF.

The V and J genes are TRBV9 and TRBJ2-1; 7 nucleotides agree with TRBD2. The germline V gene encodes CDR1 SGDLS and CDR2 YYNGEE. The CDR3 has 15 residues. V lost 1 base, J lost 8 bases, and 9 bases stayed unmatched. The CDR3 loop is CASSVTLGEGHEQFF. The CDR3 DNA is TGTGCCAGCAGCGTAACCCTAGGGGAGGGCCATGAGCAGTTCTTC.